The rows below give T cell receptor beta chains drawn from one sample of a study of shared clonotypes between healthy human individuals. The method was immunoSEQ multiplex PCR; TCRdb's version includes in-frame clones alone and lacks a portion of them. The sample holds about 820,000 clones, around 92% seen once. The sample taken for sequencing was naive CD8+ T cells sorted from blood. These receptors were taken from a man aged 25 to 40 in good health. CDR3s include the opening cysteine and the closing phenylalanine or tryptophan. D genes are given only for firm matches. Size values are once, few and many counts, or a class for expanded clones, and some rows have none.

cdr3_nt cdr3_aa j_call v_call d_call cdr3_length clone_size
TGTGCCAGCAGTTACTGGACGGGACCTCAAGAGACCCAGTACTTC CASSYWTGPQETQYF TRBJ2-5 TRBV6-6 . 15 .
TGTGCCAGCAGCCACAATCAGCGTACCGGGGAGCTGTTTTTT CASSHNQRTGELFF TRBJ2-2 TRBV7-9 . 14 .
TGTGCCAGTAGTATCGGGACAGGGGTTTATGACACCGGGGAGCTGTTTTTT CASSIGTGVYDTGELFF TRBJ2-2 TRBV19 TRBD1 17 once
TGTGCCATCAGTGAGATGCCAGAGAGCTCCTACGAGCAGTACTTC CAISEMPESSYEQYF TRBJ2-7 TRBV10-3 . 15 .
TGTGCCAGCAGTTTCCCGTACCGATATACTAACTATGGCTACACCTTC CASSFPYRYTNYGYTF TRBJ1-2 TRBV28 . 16 .
TGTGCCAGCAGCGGACTAGCGGGAGAAATCCCGGATGAGCAGTTCTTC CASSGLAGEIPDEQFF TRBJ2-1 TRBV7-9 TRBD2 16 once
TGTGCCAGCACCACTGGAGGGAACTATGGCTACACCTTC CASTTGGNYGYTF TRBJ1-2 TRBV9 . 13 .
TGTGCCAGCAGTGAGACAGGGGGTTTTCAGCCCCAGCATTTT CASSETGGFQPQHF TRBJ1-5 TRBV25-1 TRBD1 14 .
TGTGCCTGGAGTGTGGGACAAGACTACGAGCAGTACTTC CAWSVGQDYEQYF TRBJ2-7 TRBV30 . 13 .
TGCGCCAGCAGCCCCCTGGGACAGCAGAACACTGAAGCTTTCTTT CASSPLGQQNTEAFF TRBJ1-1 TRBV4-1 TRBD1 15 .